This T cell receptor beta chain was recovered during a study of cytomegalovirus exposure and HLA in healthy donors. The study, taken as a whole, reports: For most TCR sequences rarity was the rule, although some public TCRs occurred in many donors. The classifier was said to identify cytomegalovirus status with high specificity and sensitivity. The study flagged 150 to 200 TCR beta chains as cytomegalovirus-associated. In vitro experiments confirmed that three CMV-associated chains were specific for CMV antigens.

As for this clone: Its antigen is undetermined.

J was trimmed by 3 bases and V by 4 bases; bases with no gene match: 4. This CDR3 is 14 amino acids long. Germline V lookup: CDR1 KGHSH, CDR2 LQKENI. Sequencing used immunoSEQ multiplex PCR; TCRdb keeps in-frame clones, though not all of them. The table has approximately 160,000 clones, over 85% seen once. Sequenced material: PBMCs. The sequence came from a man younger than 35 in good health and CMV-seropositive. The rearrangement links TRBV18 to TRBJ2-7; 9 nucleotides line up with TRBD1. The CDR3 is CASSQPGQGYEQYF. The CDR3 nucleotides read TGTGCCAGCTCACAACCGGGACAGGGCTACGAGCAGTACTTC.